The 22 T cell receptor beta chains given below trace back to one sample, sequenced in a study of blood T cells in healthy people across ages (dated by TCRdb to 2013 to 2016). The library came from 5' RACE. TCRdb shows the sequencer as Illumina HiSeq 2500. The second PCR ran for about 6 to 12 cycles and used a J-beta primer mix along with a sample-barcoded 5' primer. The raw public reads went through TCRdb reprocessing: fastp at Q25, MiXCR clone calling, in-frame beta chains kept. Here each entry gathers all rows of one CDR3 protein and keeps the most common genes and DNA. The sample table lists about 1.1 million distinct CDR3 sequences, around two fifths of them with a count of one. The ten largest clones take up around 13% of the sample. Sequencing input: blood. The origin of the receptors is a man between 18 and 35 years old in good health.

The chain links TRBV7-2 to TRBJ2-4; perhaps TRBD2 as D (5 bases). The last part of the DNA fits TRBJ2-7 better; the J call may be wrong. Germline V gives CDR1 SGHTA, CDR2 FQGNSA. The CDR3 consists of 13 residues. This CDR3 reads CASSSPLGYEQYF. The DNA of the CDR3 is TGTGCCAGCAGCTCCCCACTAGGTTACGAGCAGTACTTC.

The table lists this clonotype with a few counts. This chain links TRBV20-1 with TRBJ2-1; TRBD2 matches 11 bases. Trimming at V came to 2 bases and at J to 7 bases, leaving 13 bases not matched to a gene. Germline V CDR1 and CDR2: DFQATT, SNEGSKA (reference sequence). The CDR3 loop spans 17 amino acids. The CDR3 DNA is TGCAGTGCTAGATCGGGATCTAGCGGGGGGCTGGGGAATGAGCAGTTCTTC. Protein: CSARSGSSGGLGNEQFF.

V gene TRBV5-1 combines with J gene TRBJ2-1, with D uncertain. Trimming removed 1 base at V and 0 bases at J, with 11 bases between. The CDR3 covers 16 residues. Looked up from germline, CDR1 is SGHRS and CDR2 is YFSETQ. CDR3 sequence: CASSLFSFSSYNEQFF. CDR3 nucleotide sequence: TGCGCCAGCAGCTTGTTTTCTTTCAGCTCCTACAATGAGCAGTTCTTC.

This clonotype was seen only a few times. The chain has TRBV7-3 and TRBJ2-1; the match to TRBD2 covers 12 bases. The V segment lost 0 bases and the J segment 5 bases; nucleotides outside the gene matches: 17. The CDR3 is 21 residues long. CDR1 SGHTA and CDR2 FQGTGA come from the germline V gene. CDR3: CASSLTPRTSGAPRINNEQFF. The CDR3 region has the DNA TGTGCCAGCAGCTTAACTCCTAGGACTAGCGGGGCCCCTAGAATAAACAATGAGCAGTTCTTC.

The chain has TRBV7-8 and TRBJ2-7, with a possible D match to TRBD1 (6 bases). Trimming stripped 1 base from V and 1 base from J, with 23 bases between. The CDR3 is 19 residues long. Germline assignment: CDR1 SGHVS and CDR2 FQNEAQ. The DNA for the CDR3 is TGTGCCAGCAGCTTAGTACGTTTCTATGCTGGACAGATGTCCTACGAGCAGTACTTC. Its translation is CASSLVRFYAGQMSYEQYF.

On this clonotype itself: At one end, the junction sequence differs from germline, possibly due to a read error. This sequence joins TRBV20-1 and TRBJ1-2, with 8 bases aligning to TRBD1. Germline-derived CDR1 and CDR2 are DFQATT and SNEGSKA (reference sequence). This CDR3 region has 15 residues. CDR3 DNA sequence: TGCAATGCTAGTCCTGGACAGGGTGCTTCCTATGGCTACACCTTC. As protein: CNASPGQGASYGYTF.

In regard to this clonotype: The junction shows a germline mismatch at one end, possibly a read error. The genes are TRBV28 and TRBJ2-1; the D is unclear. This CDR3 has 13 residues. The germline gives CDR1 MDHEN, CDR2 SYDVKM. The CDR3 loop is CASSLGINNERFF. The CDR3 DNA follows: TGTGCCAGCAGTTTAGGTATCAACAATGAGCGGTTCTTC.

A note on this clonotype: The junction does not match germline at one end; this may be a read error. This rearrangement joins TRBV19 to TRBJ1-2; a possible D gene is TRBD1 (5 bases). The CDR3 covers 15 residues. Germline lookup yields CDR1 LNHDA and CDR2 SQIVND (reference sequence). The CDR3 DNA is TGTGCCCGTAGTATAGATTTGTCCAGGGATTATGGCTACACCTTC. It specifies CARSIDLSRDYGYTF.

This clonotype was seen only a few times. The V gene is TRBV3-1, the J gene TRBJ1-2; D unclear. The CDR3 contains 14 residues. CDR1 and CDR2 (germline): LGHDT, YNNKEL (reference sequence). V was shortened by 2 bases and J by 1 base, with 8 bases between the two germline ends. The CDR3 sequence: CASSQRRSNYGYTF. DNA of the CDR3: TGTGCCAGCAGCCAAAGACGGAGTAACTATGGCTACACCTTC.

The chain has TRBV3-1 and TRBJ2-3, with unresolved D. Per germline, CDR1 LGHDT and CDR2 YNNKEL (reference sequence). This CDR3 comprises 15 residues. V lost 0 bases and J 5 bases, leaving 12 bases between the germline ends. CDR3 region: CASSQDDEKGDTQYF. Written as DNA, the CDR3 is TGTGCCAGCAGCCAAGACGACGAGAAGGGAGATACGCAGTATTTT.

This clonotype was observed a handful of times. CDR3: CAIRHSGVIENEQYF. CDR3 sequence (DNA): TGTGCCATCAGACATAGCGGGGTAATCGAGAATGAGCAGTACTTC. This chain joins TRBV10-3 and TRBJ2-5; 8 nucleotides align to TRBD2. Unmatched junction bases numbered 17, after V lost 6 bases and J lost 11 bases. The germline V gene has CDR1 ENHRY and CDR2 SYGVKD. This CDR3 has 15 residues.

Written as DNA, the CDR3 is TGCAGTGCTAGAGACCCCCTTCGACAGGGAAGAGGCTACACCTTC. Residues: CSARDPLRQGRGYTF. The chain uses TRBV20-1 and TRBJ1-2; 7 positions agree with TRBD1. This CDR3 region has 15 residues. The germline CDR1 and CDR2 sequences are DFQATT and SNEGSKA (reference sequence). The V gene end was trimmed by 0 bases and the J gene end by 8 bases; junction bases not matched to a gene: 12.

Comment on this clonotype: This sequence may be a read error, since a much larger clone differs from it by one base. This chain links TRBV2 with TRBJ2-5, with D perhaps TRBD1 (5 bases). Germline V gene lookup returns CDR1 SNHLY and CDR2 FYNNEI. Trimming took off 10 bases at V and 0 bases at J, with 15 bases between the two ends. This CDR3 contains 14 residues. CDR3 sequence (DNA): TGTGCCAACAGCTACGACAGAAACCAAGAGACCCAGTACTTC. This translates into CANSYDRNQETQYF.

This chain links TRBV10-3 with TRBJ2-1, with TRBD2 matching over 12 bases. The CDR3 covers 15 residues. After removal of 7 bases from V and 4 bases from J, the junction contained 5 bases not matched to a gene. Looked up from germline, CDR1 is ENHRY and CDR2 is SYGVKD. CDR3 sequence reads: CAIKSSGGEYNEQFF. As DNA, the CDR3 is TGTGCCATCAAGTCTAGCGGGGGGGAGTACAATGAGCAGTTCTTC.

The rearrangement joins TRBV6-2 or TRBV6-3 to TRBJ1-2; D not certain. CDR3 size: 13 residues. V was shortened by 4 bases and J by 3 bases, with 9 bases between the two germline ends. The germline CDR1 and CDR2 sequences are MNHEY and SVGEGT. CDR3 sequence: CASSSRWDYGYTF. CDR3 DNA: TGTGCCAGCAGTTCTAGGTGGGACTATGGCTACACCTTC.

In this sample, this clonotype turned up a few times. The chain carries TRBV6-2 or TRBV6-3 and TRBJ2-1, with 13 positions matching TRBD2. The CDR3 length is 17 residues. The V and J ends lost 6 bases and 4 bases, in that order; junction bases with no gene match: 9. Germline CDR1 MNHEY, CDR2 SVGEGT. CDR3 in DNA: TGTGCCAGCAGACCAAGACTAGCGGGGGGCCGTTACAATGAGCAGTTCTTC. Translating gives CASRPRLAGGRYNEQFF.

The chain links TRBV7-6 to TRBJ1-1; D perhaps matches TRBD1 (6 bases). This CDR3 comprises 15 residues. V shed 5 bases and J shed 0 bases, with 13 bases lying between them. Germline CDR1 and CDR2: SGHVS and FNYEAQ. CDR3 region: CASSPGDGLNTEAFF. CDR3 bases: TGTGCCAGCAGCCCAGGGGACGGCTTGAACACTGAAGCTTTCTTT.

The chain carries TRBV4-2 and TRBJ2-7, with TRBD1 matching 9 bases. The CDR3 is 14 residues long. From germline, CDR1 is LGHNA and CDR2 YNFKEQ. The V and J ends lost 3 bases and 3 bases, in that order; junction bases with no gene match: 3. CDR3 nucleotide sequence: TGTGCCAGCAGCCACACGACAGGGGGCTACGAGCAGTACTTC. Translation gives CASSHTTGGYEQYF.

This CDR3 is CASSGRDRVLEKLFF. CDR3 coding DNA: TGTGCCAGCAGTGGCCGGGACAGGGTCTTGGAAAAACTGTTTTTT. J is TRBJ1-4 and V is TRBV12-3 or TRBV12-4, with 9 bases identical to TRBD1. CDR3 size: 15 residues. The trim removed 5 bases at V and 8 bases at J, leaving 9 bases unmatched.

Notes on this clonotype: The junction departs from the called germline gene at one end, perhaps through a read error. The chain couples TRBV5-5 to TRBJ1-2; D perhaps matches TRBD1 (5 bases). The CDR3 sequence is 12 residues long. In germline, CDR1 is SGHKS, CDR2 YYEKEE (reference sequence). CDR3 DNA sequence: TGTGCCAGCGGCTTTGAGGGGTTTGGCTACACCTTC. This codes for CASGFEGFGYTF.

CDR3 loop: CASSLEGDISTDTQYF. DNA for the CDR3: TGCGCCAGCAGCTTGGAGGGGGATATTAGCACAGATACGCAGTATTTT. The chain employs TRBV5-1 and TRBJ2-3, with a tentative D call TRBD1 (6 bases). The length of the CDR3 is 16 residues. From germline, CDR1 is SGHRS and CDR2 YFSETQ. Trimming removed 0 bases from V and 0 bases from J, with 11 bases in between.

The CDR3 is CASRGWDGYTF. CDR3 in DNA: TGTGCCAGCAGGGGTTGGGATGGCTACACCTTC. The V call is TRBV27, the J call TRBJ1-2; the D is unclear. The V end lost 6 bases, the J end lost 6 bases, and 8 bases lay between the germline ends. The germline CDR1 and CDR2 sequences are MNHEY and SMNVEV (reference sequence). The length of the CDR3 is 11 residues.